The 9 T cell receptor beta chains listed next were all sequenced from one sample in a study of T cells after yellow fever vaccination (dated by TCRdb to between 2018 and 2020). This specimen's treatment or condition label, interpreted: live attenuated yellow fever vaccine strain. Library prep was done by 5' RACE. Sequencing relied on an Illumina NovaSeq 6000. TCRdb passed the public sequencing reads through fastp at Q25 and MiXCR, retaining productive beta sequences. Duplicate CDR3 protein sequences are folded into a single record with the most common DNA and genes. The sample data list approximately 300,000 distinct CDR3 sequences, and roughly 10% of these were observed just once. About 3.3% of the sample rests with the top ten. The specimen comprised CD4+ T cells sorted from PBMCs, sampled 45 days after the yellow fever booster vaccination. All receptors come from a young man who received the YFV17D yellow fever vaccine.

V usage is TRBV30 and J usage is TRBJ1-3, with D unresolved. Germline CDR1 is GTSNPN and CDR2 is SVGIG (reference sequence). Between the trimmed V and J ends, which lost 0 bases and 0 bases, there was a span of 9 bases. This CDR3 has 15 amino acids. CDR3 bases: TGTGCCTGGAGTGTATCGGTGACCTCTGGAAACACCATATATTTT. Translated, it gives CAWSVSVTSGNTIYF.

In its sample, this clonotype was seen many times. The chain links TRBV9 to TRBJ2-3; the D gene is possibly TRBD1 (6 bases). With 0 bases removed from V and 4 bases from J, the gap between germline ends came to 9 bases. This CDR3 has 14 residues. The germline V gene encodes CDR1 SGDLS and CDR2 YYNGEE. This chain's CDR3 is CASSVAGASDTQYF. The CDR3 nucleotides are TGTGCCAGCAGCGTAGCAGGGGCATCAGATACGCAGTATTTT.

CDR3: CASSPSLPGMGNTIYF. For the CDR3, the DNA is TGCGCCAGCAGCCCGTCCCTCCCGGGGATGGGTAACACCATATATTTT. The chain joins TRBV5-1 to TRBJ1-3; D unclear. V dropped 4 bases and J dropped 7 bases, with 21 bases sitting between them. Germline V gene data show CDR1 as SGHRS and CDR2 as YFSETQ. The CDR3 covers 16 residues. Full variable domain (rest looked up from reference TRBV5-1 and TRBJ1-3): KAGVTQTPRYLIKTRGQQVTLSCSPISGHRSVSWYQQTPGQGLQFLFEYFSETQRNKGNFPGRFSGRQFSNSRSEMNVSTLELGDSALYLCASSPSLPGMGNTIYFGEGSWLTVV.

This clonotype was observed a single time. The V and J genes are TRBV27 and TRBJ1-6, with TRBD1 matching over 8 bases. Unmatched junction bases numbered 12, after V lost 6 bases and J lost 11 bases. CDR1 is MNHEY and CDR2 is SMNVEV in the germline V gene (reference sequence). This CDR3 spans 15 amino acids. This CDR3 is CASRGWTGRIAPLHF. In DNA form, the CDR3 reads TGTGCCAGCAGGGGATGGACAGGGAGAATAGCACCCCTCCACTTT.

This clonotype was counted many times. This chain links TRBV29-1 with TRBJ2-2; D may be TRBD2 (5 bases). Germline V gene lookup returns CDR1 SQVTM and CDR2 ANQGSEA. This CDR3 comprises 14 residues. V was pared by 6 bases and J by 6 bases, with 17 bases between. CDR3: CSVNTGVVPGELFF. The CDR3 coding sequence is TGCAGCGTCAATACCGGGGTCGTGCCCGGGGAGCTGTTTTTT.

The chain carries TRBV12-3 or TRBV12-4 and TRBJ2-2, with D perhaps matching TRBD1 or TRBD2 (5 bases each). V was cut by 3 bases and J by 1 base, with 15 bases left in between. This CDR3 spans 17 amino acids. CDR3 nucleotides: TGTGCCAGCAGTTTCCCCACAGCGGACAAGAACACCGGGGAGCTGTTTTTT. This encodes CASSFPTADKNTGELFF.

The chain employs TRBV5-6 and TRBJ2-4; 9 nucleotides agree with TRBD1. Looked up from germline, CDR1 is SGHDT and CDR2 is YYEEEE. The CDR3 loop spans 16 amino acids. Trimming took 4 bases from V and 0 from J; bases not matched to a gene: 5. CDR3 bases: TGTGCCAGCAGCATCACAGGGGGCTTAGCCAAAAACATTCAGTACTTC. As protein: CASSITGGLAKNIQYF. Filled out from reference TRBV5-6 and TRBJ2-4, the complete variable domain reads DAGVTQSPTHLIKTRGQQVTLRCSPKSGHDTVSWYQQALGQGPQFIFQYYEEEERQRGNFPDRFSGHQFPNYSSELNVNALLLGDSALYLCASSITGGLAKNIQYFGAGTRLSVL.

The V gene is TRBV28, the J gene TRBJ2-7; TRBD1 matches 7 bases. Trimming at V came to 3 bases and at J to 2 bases, leaving 7 bases not matched to a gene. CDR1 is MDHEN, CDR2 SYDVKM, per germline. This CDR3 spans 15 amino acids. Here the CDR3 DNA reads TGTGCCAGCAGTTTCGGTGGGGGACAGCCCTACGAGCAGTACGTC. This codes for CASSFGGGQPYEQYV.

This clonotype was found many times. This chain links TRBV5-1 with TRBJ2-1; D gene unclear. The CDR3 contains 15 residues. Per germline, CDR1 SGHRS and CDR2 YFSETQ. Trimming stripped 0 bases from V and 3 bases from J, with 10 bases between. The CDR3 protein is CASSLVKNDYNEQFF. CDR3 in DNA: TGCGCCAGCAGCTTGGTAAAGAACGACTACAATGAGCAGTTCTTC.